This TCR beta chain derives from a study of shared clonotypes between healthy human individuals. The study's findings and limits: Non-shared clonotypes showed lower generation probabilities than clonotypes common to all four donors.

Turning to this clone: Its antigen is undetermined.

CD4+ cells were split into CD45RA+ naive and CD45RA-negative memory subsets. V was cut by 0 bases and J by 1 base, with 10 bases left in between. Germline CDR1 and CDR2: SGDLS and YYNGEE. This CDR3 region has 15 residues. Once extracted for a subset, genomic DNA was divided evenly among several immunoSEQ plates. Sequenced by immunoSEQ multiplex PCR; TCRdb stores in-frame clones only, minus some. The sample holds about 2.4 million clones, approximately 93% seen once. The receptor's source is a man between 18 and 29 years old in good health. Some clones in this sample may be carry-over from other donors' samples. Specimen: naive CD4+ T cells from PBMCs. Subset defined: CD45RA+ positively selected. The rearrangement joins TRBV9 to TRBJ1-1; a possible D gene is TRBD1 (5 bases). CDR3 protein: CASSVVVGPNTEAFF. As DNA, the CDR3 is TGTGCCAGCAGCGTAGTTGTGGGACCGAACACTGAAGCTTTCTTT.